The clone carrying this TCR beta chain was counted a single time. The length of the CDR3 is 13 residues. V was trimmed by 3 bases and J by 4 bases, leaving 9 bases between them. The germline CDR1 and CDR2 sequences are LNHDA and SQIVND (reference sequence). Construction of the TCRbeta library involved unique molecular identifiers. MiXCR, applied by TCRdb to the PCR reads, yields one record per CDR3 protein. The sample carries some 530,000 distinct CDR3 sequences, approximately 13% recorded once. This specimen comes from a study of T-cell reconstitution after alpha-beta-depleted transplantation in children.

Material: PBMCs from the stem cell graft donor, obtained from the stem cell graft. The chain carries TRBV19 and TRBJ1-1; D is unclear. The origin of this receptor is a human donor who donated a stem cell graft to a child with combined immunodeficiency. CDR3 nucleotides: TGTGCCAGTAGTATGGGCGCAGGCACTGAAGCTTTCTTT. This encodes CASSMGAGTEAFF.